A single T cell receptor (beta chain) is shown here with its context. The target antigen is unknown. The CDR3 is made up of 13 amino acids. Germline values: CDR1 MNHEY, CDR2 SMNVEV (reference sequence). V lost 7 bases and J lost 4; bases outside the gene matches: 5. TCRdb independently ran MiXCR on the 5' RACE reads; one entry per CDR3 protein. The data show roughly 82,000 distinct CDR3 sequences, about 12% seen once. The sample originates from a study of spatial heterogeneity in lung cancer. Findings of the study overall: Relative to follow-up, resection was when ubiquitous expanded tumor TCRs appeared more in blood.

Time point described: sample taken at primary tumor resection. The study sequenced unsorted whole RNA from tumor, nontumor lung or frozen PBMC. The TCR comes from a male donor with early-stage non-small cell lung cancer. Sequencing was performed on PBMCs, taken at surgery. The chain uses TRBV27 and TRBJ2-3; TRBD1 matches at 7 bases. CDR3 DNA: TGTGCCAGCATGACAGGGTGGTCAGATACGCAGTATTTT. This gives the protein CASMTGWSDTQYF.